Listed here are 7 T cell receptor beta chains from one sample, sequenced in a study of cytomegalovirus exposure and HLA in healthy donors. The PCR made use of 60 Vbeta and 13 Jbeta primers. Measured with immunoSEQ multiplex PCR; TCRdb has only the in-frame clones, and not every one. The data hold tens of thousands of clones, with around 77% observed a single time. The sequenced sample consisted of PBMCs. The source of these receptors is a young man in good health and CMV-seronegative.

The chain employs TRBV6-9 and TRBJ1-5; 8 positions match TRBD1. V shed 0 bases, J shed 2 bases, and the junction held 6 bases outside the gene matches. The CDR3 is made up of 17 amino acids. The germline V gene encodes CDR1 MNHGY and CDR2 SVAAGI. CDR3 DNA sequence: TGTGCCAGCAGTTATTCGAACATGGGACAGGGCAATCAGCCCCAGCATTTT. This translates into CASSYSNMGQGNQPQHF.

The chain recombines TRBV6-5 with TRBJ1-1; D is unresolved. The germline V gene has CDR1 MNHEY and CDR2 SVGAGI. The germline V and J ends were trimmed by 2 bases and 10 bases, with 8 bases remaining between them. CDR3 length: 11 residues. The CDR3: CASSYHGGAFF. CDR3 DNA: TGTGCCAGCAGTTACCACGGTGGAGCTTTCTTT.

Worth noting for this clone: The sample holds other DNA sequences that translate to the same CDR3. CDR3 in DNA: TGTGCCAGCAGCCTGGGACAGCTGAACACTGAAGCTTTCTTT. It yields the protein CASSLGQLNTEAFF. The genes are TRBV7-2 and TRBJ1-1; 7 nucleotides align to TRBD1. The CDR3 contains 14 residues. The junction had 3 bases not matched to a gene; V was cut back by 5 bases and J by 0 bases. CDR1 is SGHTA, CDR2 FQGNSA, per germline. The full variable domain, completed using reference TRBV7-2 and TRBJ1-1, is GAGVSQSPSNKVTEKGKDVELRCDPISGHTALYWYRQSLGQGLEFLIYFQGNSAPDKSGLPSDRFSAERTGGSVSTLTIQRTQQEDSAVYLCASSLGQLNTEAFFGQGTRLTVV.

The chain combines TRBV15 with TRBJ2-7; the D is unclear. Per germline, CDR1 LNHNV and CDR2 YYDKDF (reference sequence). Deletions cut 0 bases from V and 2 bases from J, with 17 bases between. This CDR3 has 17 residues. CDR3 coding DNA: TGTGCCACCAGCAGAGACCGAAACCGGGTTCTTACCTACGAGCAGTACTTC. This sequence encodes CATSRDRNRVLTYEQYF.

The rearrangement joins TRBV7-6 to TRBJ2-1; 16 nucleotides match TRBD2. The CDR3 has 16 amino acids. Trimming at V came to 5 bases and at J to 9 bases, leaving 7 bases not matched to a gene. Germline V gene data show CDR1 as SGHVS and CDR2 as FNYEAQ. The CDR3: CASSQGLAGGQGEQFF. Here the CDR3 DNA reads TGTGCCAGCAGCCAGGGACTAGCGGGAGGGCAGGGTGAGCAGTTCTTC.

J is TRBJ2-5 and V is TRBV10-3, with 8 bases aligning to TRBD1. Germline V gene data show CDR1 as ENHRY and CDR2 as SYGVKD. Trimming at V came to 0 bases and at J to 0 bases, leaving 3 bases not matched to a gene. CDR3 length equals 16 residues. The CDR3 nucleotides read TGTGCCATCAGTGAGTCTACAGGGGGGTACCAAGAGACCCAGTACTTC. Translating gives CAISESTGGYQETQYF.

This clone was seen a handful of times. V usage is TRBV5-1 and J usage is TRBJ2-2; 10 nucleotides agree with TRBD2. CDR3 size: 16 residues. From germline, CDR1 is SGHRS and CDR2 YFSETQ. J was trimmed by 6 bases and V by 3 bases; bases with no gene match: 8. CDR3 sequence: CASSWTSAGGPGELFF. For the CDR3, the DNA is TGCGCCAGCAGCTGGACCTCAGCGGGAGGGCCCGGGGAGCTGTTTTTT.